Presented here are 24 T cell receptor beta chains from one specimen sequenced in a study of T cells expressing NK-cell markers. Reanalyzing the 5' RACE reads, TCRdb keeps one entry per CDR3 protein, without DNA. The sample table includes fewer than 300,000 distinct CDR3 sequences. Input material: blood T cells: a sorted CD56 or NKG2C T cell subset, CD4+ or CD8+ T cells, or bulk PBMC T cells (not recorded which). The receptors derive from a woman aged 18 to 75 in good health.

This rearrangement joins TRBV20-1 to TRBJ2-7; TCRdb calls TRBD1, which cannot be checked without DNA. Germline V gene sequence: CDR1 DFQATT, CDR2 SNEGSKA (reference sequence). The CDR3 runs to 15 residues. This chain's CDR3 is CSATQQGMGQYEQYF.

The V call is TRBV6-1, the J call TRBJ2-1; checking the TCRdb D call of TRBD2 is not possible without DNA. The germline CDR1 and CDR2 sequences are MNHNS and SASEGT. The CDR3 is made up of 18 amino acids. Here the CDR3 reads CASSEAPGTSGSYNEQFF.

The V and J genes are TRBV28 and TRBJ2-5; TCRdb's D call of TRBD2 is untestable without DNA. The CDR3 is 14 amino acids. From germline, CDR1 is MDHEN and CDR2 SYDVKM. The CDR3 sequence is CASSFPGSTETQYF.

The gene calls are TRBV20-1 and TRBJ2-1; the D call of TRBD1 rests on TCRdb alone, since no DNA is present to check it. The CDR3 extends over 15 amino acids. Germline CDR1 is DFQATT and CDR2 is SNEGSKA (reference sequence). This CDR3 is CSARVGAPGSNEQFF.

This chain connects TRBV5-5 to TRBJ1-1; TCRdb's D call of TRBD1 is untestable without DNA. The CDR3 loop spans 13 amino acids. Germline CDR1 is SGHKS and CDR2 is YYEKEE (reference sequence). CDR3 loop: CAASPRANTEAFF.

The genes are TRBV5-1 and TRBJ2-5. The CDR3 contains 13 residues. The germline V gene encodes CDR1 SGHRS and CDR2 YFSETQ. CDR3 in amino acids: CASSSEVQETQYF.

The chain recombines TRBV25-1 with TRBJ2-5; TCRdb names TRBD1, which stays unverified in the absence of DNA. CDR3 length equals 13 residues. Germline CDR1 MGHDK, CDR2 SYGVNS. CDR3: CASTPGQGETQYF. Supplemented by reference TRBV25-1 and TRBJ2-5, the full variable domain reads EADIYQTPRYLVIGTGKKITLECSQTMGHDKMYWYQQDPGMELHLIHYSYGVNSTEKGDLSSESTVSRIRTEHFPLTLESARPSHTSQYLCASTPGQGETQYFGPGTRLLVL.

V usage is TRBV7-9 and J usage is TRBJ2-7; lacking DNA, the TRBD2 call made by TCRdb goes unchecked. The CDR3 is 15 residues long. The germline CDR1 and CDR2 sequences are SEHNR and FQNEAQ (reference sequence). This CDR3 is CASSLEAGTTYEQYF.

The rearrangement joins TRBV12-3 or TRBV12-4 to TRBJ2-1; TCRdb names TRBD2, which stays unverified in the absence of DNA. The CDR3 has 15 amino acids. CDR3 protein: CASSLGGLANDEQFF.

This rearrangement joins TRBV11-2 to TRBJ2-3; there is no DNA to check the TCRdb D call of TRBD2. From germline, CDR1 is SGHAT and CDR2 FQNNGV. The CDR3 covers 19 residues. The chain's CDR3 is CASSSTSAGGSGRADTQYF. The full variable domain, with the rest looked up from reference TRBV11-2 and TRBJ2-3, is EAGVAQSPRYKIIEKRQSVAFWCNPISGHATLYWYQQILGQGPKLLIQFQNNGVVDDSQLPKDRFSAERLKGVDSTLKIQPAKLEDSAVYLCASSSTSAGGSGRADTQYFGPGTRLTVL.

This chain joins TRBV7-9 and TRBJ1-5. Germline V gives CDR1 SEHNR, CDR2 FQNEAQ (reference sequence). CDR3 length: 16 residues. Here the CDR3 reads CASSFETGSSNQPQHF.

This chain joins TRBV12-3 or TRBV12-4 and TRBJ1-2; lacking DNA, the TRBD1 call made by TCRdb goes unchecked. There are 12 residues in the CDR3. CDR3 sequence: CASSPGSYGYTF.

The genes are TRBV20-1 and TRBJ2-3. In germline, CDR1 is DFQATT, CDR2 SNEGSKA (reference sequence). The CDR3 consists of 13 residues. This CDR3 is CGGARTDTDTQYF.

This sequence joins TRBV29-1 and TRBJ1-1; TCRdb reports TRBD1, a call that lacks DNA to check it against. CDR1 is SQVTM and CDR2 is ANQGSEA in the germline V gene. The CDR3 extends over 12 amino acids. The CDR3 spells CSWGGGNTEAFF.

The chain recombines TRBV28 with TRBJ1-5. Looked up from germline, CDR1 is MDHEN and CDR2 is SYDVKM. The CDR3 is 17 amino acids. The CDR3 sequence is CASSIPGPAEGNQPQHF.

The CDR3 sequence: CAAQATGTASYNEQFF. The genes are TRBV27 and TRBJ2-1; the TCRdb call, TRBD1, lacks DNA for checking. Germline loops: CDR1 MNHEY, CDR2 SMNVEV (reference sequence). CDR3 size: 16 residues.

V usage is TRBV14 and J usage is TRBJ2-1; with no DNA, the TCRdb D assignment of TRBD1 cannot be verified. The germline CDR1 and CDR2 sequences are SGHDN and FVKESK. The CDR3 totals 16 residues. Here the CDR3 reads CASSQGSGGGYNEQFF.

This chain uses TRBV4-2 with TRBJ2-3; without DNA, the TCRdb call of TRBD1 cannot be checked. CDR3 size: 15 residues. CDR1 LGHNA and CDR2 YNFKEQ come from the germline V gene. The CDR3 here is CASSLEGGITDTQYF.

This chain uses TRBV7-9 with TRBJ1-2. Germline V CDR1 and CDR2: SEHNR, FQNEAQ (reference sequence). The CDR3 has 14 residues. CDR3 region: CASSLIGASYGYTF. The full variable domain, completed using reference TRBV7-9 and TRBJ1-2, is DTGVSQNPRHKITKRGQNVTFRCDPISEHNRLYWYRQTLGQGPEFLTYFQNEAQLEKSRLLSDRFSAERPKGSFSTLEIQRTEQGDSAMYLCASSLIGASYGYTFGSGTRLTVV.

The rearrangement links TRBV28 to TRBJ2-7; TCRdb gives TRBD1 as the D gene, but with no DNA this cannot be confirmed. CDR3 size: 14 residues. Germline CDR1 reads MDHEN; CDR2 reads SYDVKM. The CDR3 here is CASSLRQGADEQYF.

The V and J genes are TRBV19 and TRBJ2-3; TCRdb's D call of TRBD1 is untestable without DNA. This CDR3 is built from 14 residues. CDR1 and CDR2 from the germline V gene are LNHDA and SQIVND (reference sequence). CDR3 loop: CASRIPGSTDTQYF.

The chain carries TRBV12-3 or TRBV12-4 and TRBJ2-5. The CDR3 extends over 12 amino acids. CDR3 region: CASSPKLETQYF.

The rearrangement links TRBV4-1 to TRBJ1-1; the TCRdb D gene call, TRBD1, has no DNA to confirm it. CDR1 and CDR2 (germline): MGHRA, YSYEKL. The CDR3 loop spans 13 amino acids. CDR3 in amino acids: CASSQGGTGRAFF.

The gene calls are TRBV14 and TRBJ2-6. Germline V lookup: CDR1 SGHDN, CDR2 FVKESK. The CDR3 covers 13 residues. The CDR3 here is CASNTIGANVLTF.